The 28 T cell receptor beta chains presented below share a single source sample, sequenced in a study of blood T cell repertoires in COVID-19. The repertoire was sequenced with immunoSEQ multiplex PCR; TCRdb's copy has only in-frame clones and lacks some. The top ten clones hold about 6.8% of a sample with more than 250,000 clones, about 90% of them seen once. Source material: peripheral blood. Receptor source: a man younger than 35 who had recovered from COVID-19.

In its sample, this clone was seen once. CDR3 residues: CASSESTGDEQYF. CDR3 DNA sequence: TGCGCCAGCAGTGAGTCGACGGGGGACGAGCAGTACTTC. This chain joins TRBV10-2 and TRBJ2-7; a possible D gene is TRBD2 (6 bases). The CDR3 covers 13 residues. In germline, CDR1 is WSHSY, CDR2 SAAADI. The V end lost 0 bases, the J end lost 5 bases, and 8 bases lay between the germline ends.

This clone has a handful of counts. The rearrangement joins TRBV20-1 to TRBJ1-5, with a possible D match to TRBD1 (5 bases). This CDR3 comprises 13 residues. The germline V gene has CDR1 DFQATT and CDR2 SNEGSKA (reference sequence). V shed 3 bases and J shed 5 bases, with 11 bases lying between them. CDR3 in amino acids: CSASSGSDQPQHF. The CDR3 region has the DNA TGCAGTGCTAGTTCAGGGTCTGATCAGCCCCAGCATTTT.

The chain uses TRBV2 and TRBJ1-2, with 12 nucleotides matching TRBD1. Losses at the gene ends were 4 bases for V and 2 bases for J; bases not matched to a gene: 8. This CDR3 region has 17 residues. In germline, CDR1 is SNHLY, CDR2 FYNNEI. The CDR3 here is CASSAGQGAVHNYGYTF. CDR3 nucleotide sequence: TGTGCCAGCAGTGCGGGACAGGGGGCCGTCCACAACTATGGCTACACCTTC.

This clone was picked up one time. The chain combines TRBV7-9 with TRBJ2-1; D is uncertain. The CDR3 length is 15 residues. CDR1 is SEHNR and CDR2 is FQNEAQ in the germline V gene (reference sequence). The V end was cut by 1 base, the J end by 0 bases, with 7 bases between. DNA for the CDR3: TGTGCCAGCAGCTTAGAATTATACTCCTACAATGAGCAGTTCTTC. Its protein is CASSLELYSYNEQFF.

The V and J genes are TRBV19 and TRBJ1-2; D is uncertain. The CDR3 contains 14 residues. The V and J ends lost 7 bases and 0 bases respectively, with 12 bases between them. Germline CDR1 and CDR2: LNHDA and SQIVND (reference sequence). Here the CDR3 DNA reads TGTGCCAGTAAGATGGGCAGCACTAACTATGGCTACACCTTC. Its translation is CASKMGSTNYGYTF.

The genes are TRBV3-1 (or the pseudogene TRBV3-2) and TRBJ2-2; maybe TRBD2 (5 bases). The V end was cut by 1 base, the J end by 6 bases, with 9 bases between. Germline V gene sequence: CDR1 LGHDT, CDR2 YNNKEL (reference sequence). CDR3 size: 14 residues. Here the CDR3 reads CASSQGLGAGELFF. The CDR3 DNA sequence: TGTGCCAGCAGCCAAGGTCTCGGGGCCGGGGAGCTGTTTTTT.

The V gene is TRBV3-1 (or the pseudogene TRBV3-2), the J gene TRBJ1-6, with 8 bases fitting TRBD1. The length of the CDR3 is 15 residues. V gave up 1 base and J gave up 8 bases; unmatched junction bases: 4. CDR1 and CDR2 (germline): LGHDT, YNNKEL (reference sequence). CDR3 sequence reads: CASSQGQGIDSPLHF. The CDR3 DNA is TGTGCCAGCAGCCAAGGACAGGGGATCGATTCACCCCTCCACTTT.

The V gene is TRBV19, the J gene TRBJ1-4, with TRBD1 matching over 8 bases. This CDR3 spans 16 amino acids. Germline V gene lookup returns CDR1 LNHDA and CDR2 SQIVND (reference sequence). The V gene end was trimmed by 3 bases and the J gene end by 1 base; junction bases not matched to a gene: 4. The CDR3 bases are TGTGCCAGTAGTATCCCGGACAGGGAAACTAATGAAAAACTGTTTTTT. This gives the protein CASSIPDRETNEKLFF. Full variable domain (outside the CDR3, taken from reference TRBV19 and TRBJ1-4): DGGITQSPKYLFRKEGQNVTLSCEQNLNHDAMYWYRQDPGQGLRLIYYSQIVNDFQKGDIAEGYSVSREKKESFPLTVTSAQKNPTAFYLCASSIPDRETNEKLFFGSGTQLSVL.

The chain uses TRBV24-1 and TRBJ2-3, with D possibly TRBD2 on 5 matching bases. CDR3 length: 14 amino acids. Germline V gene sequence: CDR1 KGHDR, CDR2 SFDVKD. Trimming removed 2 bases at V and 4 bases at J, with 9 bases between. CDR3 bases: TGTGCCACCAGTGATTCCGGAGGCCCAGATACGCAGTATTTT. It encodes CATSDSGGPDTQYF.

The chain combines TRBV7-9 with TRBJ1-1; tentative D call: TRBD1 (6 bases). The V gene's germline CDR1 is SEHNR and CDR2 FQNEAQ (reference sequence). V was trimmed by 3 bases and J by 0 bases, leaving 23 bases between them. This CDR3 is built from 19 residues. The DNA of the CDR3 is TGTGCCAGCAGCTTCCGGGACACTCCTGGGGGGGGCATGAACACTGAAGCTTTCTTT. This codes for CASSFRDTPGGGMNTEAFF.

The rearrangement joins TRBV6-5 to TRBJ1-1; D is unresolved. The CDR3 spans 14 residues. Germline V gene lookup returns CDR1 MNHEY and CDR2 SVGAGI. V was shortened by 6 bases and J by 4 bases, with 15 bases between the two germline ends. The CDR3, as DNA: TGTGCCAGCAGAATCGGGGTTTGGGGCACTGAAGCTTTCTTT. Its translation: CASRIGVWGTEAFF.

In nucleotides, the CDR3 is TGTGCCAGCAGCTTAATGCCTAGCGGGAGCTACGAGCAGTACTTC. As protein: CASSLMPSGSYEQYF. The rearrangement links TRBV13 to TRBJ2-7; 10 positions agree with TRBD2. The V gene end was trimmed by 2 bases and the J gene end by 3 bases; junction bases not matched to a gene: 4. The CDR3 runs 15 residues. Germline-derived CDR1 and CDR2 are PRHDT and FYEKMQ (reference sequence).

V gene TRBV10-3 combines with J gene TRBJ1-1, with 9 nucleotides matching TRBD1. The junction had 7 bases not matched to a gene; V was cut back by 11 bases and J by 6 bases. The CDR3 is 12 amino acids. Germline CDR1 reads ENHRY; CDR2 reads SYGVKD. Here the CDR3 reads CAAKGTGPEAFF. The CDR3 DNA reads as TGTGCCGCCAAGGGGACAGGGCCTGAAGCTTTCTTT.

The chain uses TRBV6-2 or TRBV6-3 and TRBJ1-1, with D maybe TRBD1 (5 bases). Trimming cost V 2 bases and J 3 bases, with 22 bases left between them. The CDR3 spans 18 residues. Germline values: CDR1 MNHEY, CDR2 SVGEGT. CDR3 bases: TGTGCCAGCAGTTACGTCGAGGTATCGGTGCAGGGCGACACTGAAGCTTTCTTT. This codes for CASSYVEVSVQGDTEAFF.

The rearrangement joins TRBV6-1 to TRBJ2-7, with 8 positions matching TRBD2. The V gene's germline CDR1 is MNHNS and CDR2 SASEGT. The CDR3 is 15 amino acids. V shed 2 bases, J shed 1 base, and the junction held 4 bases outside the gene matches. For the CDR3, the DNA is TGTGCCAGCAGTGAACCGGGACTAGTTTCCTACGAGCAGTACTTC. As protein: CASSEPGLVSYEQYF.

The J gene is TRBJ2-1, the V gene TRBV6-5; TRBD1 agrees at 10 bases. V dropped 6 bases and J dropped 15; count of bases not matched to a gene: 17. The germline V gene encodes CDR1 MNHEY and CDR2 SVGAGI. The CDR3 length is 15 residues. The CDR3 is CASSPTPGTGAFAFF. CDR3 in DNA: TGTGCCAGCAGCCCCACCCCCGGGACAGGGGCTTTTGCGTTCTTC.

The rearrangement links TRBV2 to TRBJ1-1, with 7 nucleotides matching TRBD1. V shed 5 bases, J shed 1 base, and the junction held 4 bases outside the gene matches. The CDR3 totals 14 residues. Germline CDR1 SNHLY, CDR2 FYNNEI. The CDR3 nucleotides read TGTGCCAGCAGTATACAGGGGAGGAACACTGAAGCTTTCTTT. This codes for CASSIQGRNTEAFF.

V gene TRBV7-9 combines with J gene TRBJ1-2, with a possible D match to TRBD1 (6 bases). The V gene lost 4 bases and the J gene lost 3 bases, with 15 bases spanning the gap. Germline CDR1 reads SEHNR; CDR2 reads FQNEAQ (reference sequence). CDR3 size: 15 residues. CDR3 coding DNA: TGTGCCAGCAGCTCCGGGAGGGGGAGCGACTATGGCTACACCTTC. This gives the protein CASSSGRGSDYGYTF.

The J gene is TRBJ2-3, the V gene TRBV20-1, with 8 nucleotides matching TRBD1. CDR1 is DFQATT, CDR2 SNEGSKA, per germline (reference sequence). The CDR3 runs to 14 residues. The ends lost 3 bases at V and 4 bases at J; junction bases unmatched: 6. In DNA, the CDR3 is TGCAGTGCTAGTGGACAGGGAGTTGCAGATACGCAGTATTTT. Translating gives CSASGQGVADTQYF.

This chain uses TRBV7-6 with TRBJ2-3; 8 bases match TRBD2. Germline CDR1 reads SGHVS; CDR2 reads FNYEAQ. The V and J ends lost 1 base and 5 bases, in that order; junction bases with no gene match: 8. CDR3 length: 16 amino acids. CDR3 residues: CASSLVDSGNGDTQYF. The CDR3 DNA reads TGTGCCAGCAGCTTAGTGGATAGCGGGAATGGAGATACGCAGTATTTT.

The gene calls are TRBV14 and TRBJ2-1; 9 bases line up with TRBD2. The trim removed 4 bases at V and 5 bases at J, leaving 9 bases unmatched. The CDR3 is 16 amino acids. Germline CDR1 is SGHDN and CDR2 is FVKESK. CDR3 sequence: CASSLLSGRFHNEQFF. The CDR3 coding sequence is TGTGCCAGCAGCCTTCTAAGCGGGAGGTTCCACAATGAGCAGTTCTTC.

J is TRBJ1-5 and V is TRBV20-1; TRBD1 might be the D (5 bases). The CDR3 is 14 residues long. V was shortened by 6 bases and J by 0 bases, with 12 bases between the two germline ends. Germline CDR1 is DFQATT and CDR2 is SNEGSKA (reference sequence). The CDR3 DNA reads TGCAGTGCCAGTAGACAGACTAGCAATCAGCCCCAGCATTTT. Translated: CSASRQTSNQPQHF.

The table lists this clone with a few counts. This chain connects TRBV7-9 to TRBJ1-1; D is perhaps TRBD1 (6 bases). V lost 5 bases and J 6 bases, leaving 13 bases between the germline ends. The germline V gene encodes CDR1 SEHNR and CDR2 FQNEAQ (reference sequence). This CDR3 region has 13 residues. The CDR3 region has the DNA TGTGCCAGCAGCCGTAACCAGGGGCCTGAAGCTTTCTTT. Residues: CASSRNQGPEAFF.

The chain recombines TRBV10-3 with TRBJ2-1; TRBD2 matches at 7 bases. This CDR3 spans 13 amino acids. CDR1 ENHRY and CDR2 SYGVKD come from the germline V gene. The V segment lost 7 bases and the J segment 0 bases; nucleotides outside the gene matches: 0. CDR3 sequence reads: CAITSGSYNEQFF. For the CDR3, the DNA is TGTGCCATCACTAGCGGCTCCTACAATGAGCAGTTCTTC.

The chain joins TRBV12-5 to TRBJ1-1, with D unresolved. Germline-derived CDR1 and CDR2 are LGHNT and FRNRAP. This CDR3 is built from 13 residues. Trimming took 6 bases from V and 5 from J, leaving 13 bases between them. This chain's CDR3 is CASGSERRTEAFF. The DNA for the CDR3 is TGTGCTAGTGGCTCAGAACGGAGGACTGAAGCTTTCTTT.

This clone was seen a few times. V usage is TRBV7-3 and J usage is TRBJ2-2; the match to TRBD1 covers 7 bases. The CDR3 covers 13 residues. Losses at the gene ends were 2 bases for V and 6 bases for J; bases not matched to a gene: 0. Per the germline V gene, CDR1 is SGHTA and CDR2 is FQGTGA. The CDR3 region has the DNA TGTGCCAGCAGCTTAGACAGGGCCGGGGAGCTGTTTTTT. Protein product: CASSLDRAGELFF. Combining the CDR3 with reference TRBV7-3 and TRBJ2-2 gives the whole variable domain GAGVSQTPSNKVTEKGKYVELRCDPISGHTALYWYRQSLGQGPEFLIYFQGTGAADDSGLPNDRFFAVRPEGSVSTLKIQRTERGDSAVYLCASSLDRAGELFFGEGSRLTVL.

The chain recombines TRBV20-1 with TRBJ1-4, with D perhaps matching TRBD1 (6 bases). This CDR3 spans 13 amino acids. The V gene lost 3 bases and the J gene lost 5 bases, with 10 bases spanning the gap. Germline assignment: CDR1 DFQATT and CDR2 SNEGSKA (reference sequence). The CDR3 bases are TGCAGTGCTAGTATTGGGGGCAATGAAAAACTGTTTTTT. Translating gives CSASIGGNEKLFF.

The rearrangement uses TRBV9 and TRBJ2-3, with D hard to call. This CDR3 has 14 amino acids. Germline-derived CDR1 and CDR2 are SGDLS and YYNGEE. V was cut by 4 bases and J by 1 base, with 10 bases left in between. The CDR3 is CASSPTVGTDTQYF. The CDR3 coding sequence is TGTGCCAGCAGCCCAACAGTGGGCACAGATACGCAGTATTTT.